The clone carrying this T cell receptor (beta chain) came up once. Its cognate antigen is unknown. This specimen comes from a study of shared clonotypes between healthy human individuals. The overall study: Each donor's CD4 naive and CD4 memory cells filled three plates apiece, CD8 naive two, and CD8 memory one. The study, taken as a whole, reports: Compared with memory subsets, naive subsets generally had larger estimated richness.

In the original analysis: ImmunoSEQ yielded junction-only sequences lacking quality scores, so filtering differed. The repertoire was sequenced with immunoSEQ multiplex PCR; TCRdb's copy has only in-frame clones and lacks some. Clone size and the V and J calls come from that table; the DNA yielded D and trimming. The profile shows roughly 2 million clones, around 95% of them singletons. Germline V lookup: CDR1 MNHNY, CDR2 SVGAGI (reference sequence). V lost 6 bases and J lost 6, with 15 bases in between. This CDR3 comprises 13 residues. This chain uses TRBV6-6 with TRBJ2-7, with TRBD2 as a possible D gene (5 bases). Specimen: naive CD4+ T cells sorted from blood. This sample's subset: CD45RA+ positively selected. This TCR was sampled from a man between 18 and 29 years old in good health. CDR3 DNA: TGTGCCAGCAGCTCCGACCCCCGGGGCGAGCAGTACTTC. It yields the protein CASSSDPRGEQYF.